These 20 T cell receptor beta chains were all obtained from the same sample, sequenced in a study of early T cells in non-severe SARS-CoV-2 infection. One entry per CDR3 protein, called by TCRdb with MiXCR from the 5' RACE reads. The sample has 45,000 to 65,000 distinct CDR3 sequences; approximately 12% are singletons. Sequencing used whole blood, obtained at baseline. These receptors all stem from an adult who was a healthcare worker with PCR-confirmed SARS-CoV-2 infection or an uninfected control (not recorded which).

The chain joins TRBV20-1 to TRBJ1-6; 10 nucleotides align to TRBD1. The CDR3 sequence is 15 residues long. With V trimmed by 0 bases and J by 10 bases, 6 bases remained unmatched. CDR1 is DFQATT, CDR2 SNEGSKA, per germline (reference sequence). DNA for the CDR3: TGCAGTGCTAGAGAAGGGGACAGGGGAGGATCACCCCTCCACTTT. Translation gives CSAREGDRGGSPLHF.

This clonotype was recorded a few times. The V and J genes are TRBV7-2 and TRBJ2-5, with D possibly TRBD1 on 5 matching bases. This CDR3 spans 16 amino acids. Trimming cost V 5 bases and J 5 bases, with 21 bases left between them. Germline loops: CDR1 SGHTA, CDR2 FQGNSA. CDR3 sequence: CASSPWADGARETQYF. Here the CDR3 DNA reads TGTGCCAGCAGCCCCTGGGCGGATGGGGCCAGGGAGACCCAGTACTTC.

This clonotype came up a few times. The V call is TRBV2, the J call TRBJ2-7; 7 bases are a match to TRBD1. Germline V gene sequence: CDR1 SNHLY, CDR2 FYNNEI. The CDR3 loop spans 12 amino acids. The V and J ends lost 8 bases and 3 bases, in that order; junction bases with no gene match: 4. CDR3 DNA: TGTGCCAGCCGGGGACAGAACTACGAGCAGTACTTC. Its translation: CASRGQNYEQYF. The variable domain in full, completed from reference TRBV2 and TRBJ2-7, reads EPEVTQTPSHQVTQMGQEVILRCVPISNHLYFYWYRQILGQKVEFLVSFYNNEISEKSEIFDDQFSVERPDGSNFTLKIRSTKLEDSAMYFCASRGQNYEQYFGPGTRLTVT.

In this sample, this clonotype turned up a few times. The chain is built from TRBV6-5 and TRBJ1-2; the match to TRBD1 covers 9 bases. CDR3 length: 16 amino acids. From germline, CDR1 is MNHEY and CDR2 SVGAGI. V gave up 6 bases and J gave up 3 bases; unmatched junction bases: 11. In DNA form, the CDR3 reads TGTGCCAGCAGCACCGATCGGACAGGGGCGGACTATGGCTACACCTTC. Its translation: CASSTDRTGADYGYTF.

This clonotype turned up a few times. The gene calls are TRBV4-3 and TRBJ2-1; D gene unclear. The ends were cut back, 3 bases at V and 0 bases at J, with 9 bases in the middle. Per the germline V gene, CDR1 is LGHNA and CDR2 is YSLEER. This CDR3 has 15 amino acids. In nucleotides, the CDR3 is TGCGCCAGCAGCCAGGGCATTGGCTCCTACAATGAGCAGTTCTTC. This sequence encodes CASSQGIGSYNEQFF.

This clonotype was counted between two and nine times. V gene TRBV5-4 combines with J gene TRBJ2-1; 10 nucleotides line up with TRBD2. The germline V gene encodes CDR1 SGHNT and CDR2 YYREEE (reference sequence). The CDR3 extends over 19 amino acids. Germline trimming cut 0 bases from V and 2 bases from J; bases unmatched to any gene: 11. CDR3 bases: TGTGCCAGCAGCTTGGGTAACCTAGCGGGAGTTTCCGCCTACAATGAGCAGTTCTTC. This codes for CASSLGNLAGVSAYNEQFF.

Ten or more counts support this clonotype. This chain uses TRBV6-1 with TRBJ1-6; D is undetermined. CDR3 length: 13 residues. V was cut by 6 bases and J by 5 bases, with 8 bases left in between. CDR1 and CDR2 from the germline V gene are MNHNS and SASEGT. The CDR3 DNA sequence: TGTGCCAGCAGCGCAGCTGATAATTCACCCCTCCACTTT. Translating gives CASSAADNSPLHF.

In its sample, this clonotype was seen a few times. The rearrangement joins TRBV7-6 to TRBJ2-1, with 7 bases that match TRBD2. The CDR3 runs 16 residues. V shed 5 bases, J shed 7 bases, and the junction held 14 bases outside the gene matches. In germline, CDR1 is SGHVS, CDR2 FNYEAQ. The CDR3 reads CASSRSWTREGNEQFF. As DNA, the CDR3 is TGTGCCAGCAGCCGTAGTTGGACTAGAGAGGGTAATGAGCAGTTCTTC.

This clonotype has at least ten counts. The V gene is TRBV5-4, the J gene TRBJ2-1; D tentatively reads TRBD1 or TRBD2 (5 bases each). Germline CDR1 reads SGHNT; CDR2 reads YYREEE (reference sequence). This CDR3 has 16 residues. The V and J ends lost 4 bases and 4 bases respectively, with 18 bases between them. In DNA, the CDR3 is TGTGCCAGCAGCAGGGACCCTAATGTCGCGTACAATGAGCAGTTCTTC. Translated, it gives CASSRDPNVAYNEQFF.

The chain carries TRBV12-3 or TRBV12-4 and TRBJ2-1; 10 bases line up with TRBD2. The ends lost 6 bases at V and 7 bases at J; junction bases unmatched: 12. The CDR3 has 16 amino acids. In DNA, the CDR3 is TGTGCCAGCAGGGAGCGCCGGACTAGCGGTTTGAATGAGCAGTTCTTC. This encodes CASRERRTSGLNEQFF.

This clonotype was seen at least ten times. The chain links TRBV12-3 or TRBV12-4 to TRBJ2-3; 9 bases agree with TRBD1. The CDR3 contains 15 residues. V was clipped by 4 bases and J by 4 bases; unmatched bases: 6. This chain's CDR3 is CASSSRDRVPDTQYF. Here the CDR3 DNA reads TGTGCCAGCAGTTCCCGGGACAGGGTCCCAGATACGCAGTATTTT.

This clonotype appeared a few times. The V and J genes are TRBV7-2 and TRBJ2-2; no reliable D call. V lost 4 bases and J 3 bases, leaving 15 bases between the germline ends. The V gene's germline CDR1 is SGHTA and CDR2 FQGNSA. This CDR3 spans 16 amino acids. The CDR3, as DNA: TGTGCCAGCAGCTCGGATGGGCAGTCCTACACCGGGGAGCTGTTTTTT. Protein sequence: CASSSDGQSYTGELFF.

The chain employs TRBV6-2 or TRBV6-3 and TRBJ1-1; the D is unclear. CDR3 length: 12 residues. Germline CDR1 reads MNHEY; CDR2 reads SVGEGT. Trimming removed 6 bases at V and 5 bases at J, with 10 bases between. In DNA, the CDR3 is TGTGCCAGCAGCCCCCACAGTACTGAAGCTTTCTTT. It specifies CASSPHSTEAFF.

A few counts support this clonotype. This chain uses TRBV6-2 or TRBV6-3 with TRBJ2-7; no clear D. Trimming removed 2 bases from V and 0 bases from J, with 8 bases in between. The V gene's germline CDR1 is MNHEY and CDR2 SVGEGT. This CDR3 is 14 amino acids long. CDR3 nucleotides: TGTGCCAGCAGTTACGAGTTCTACTCCTACGAGCAGTACTTC. Protein product: CASSYEFYSYEQYF.

This clonotype has more than one count but fewer than ten. The V gene is TRBV12-3 or TRBV12-4, the J gene TRBJ2-6; 10 bases are a match to TRBD1. CDR3 length equals 18 residues. J gave up 1 base and V 4 bases, and 7 bases lay outside the gene matches. CDR3 region: CASSSYPGQGSGANVLTF. CDR3 bases: TGTGCCAGCAGTTCCTACCCGGGACAGGGGTCTGGGGCCAACGTCCTGACTTTC.

This clonotype has only a few counts. The chain has TRBV4-3 and TRBJ2-5, with D possibly being TRBD1 (6 bases). The V gene's germline CDR1 is LGHNA and CDR2 YSLEER. The V end was cut by 0 bases, the J end by 5 bases, with 19 bases between. The CDR3 has 17 residues. The CDR3 DNA follows: TGCGCCAGCAGCCAAGATCATGGTAGGGGGACGGAGGAGACCCAGTACTTC. It specifies CASSQDHGRGTEETQYF.

The genes are TRBV6-2 or TRBV6-3 and TRBJ2-3; 7 bases are shared with TRBD2. This CDR3 region has 13 residues. The trim removed 8 bases at V and 2 bases at J, leaving 4 bases unmatched. The germline V gene encodes CDR1 MNHEY and CDR2 SVGEGT. The CDR3: CASVSGTTDTQYF. The CDR3 coding sequence is TGTGCCAGCGTCAGCGGGACCACAGATACGCAGTATTTT.

This clonotype has a handful of counts. The chain couples TRBV25-1 to TRBJ1-1, with 9 bases matching TRBD1. The V gene end was trimmed by 6 bases and the J gene end by 5 bases; junction bases not matched to a gene: 10. The germline V gene encodes CDR1 MGHDK and CDR2 SYGVNS. The CDR3 has 15 amino acids. CDR3 in amino acids: CASRTPGGTGTEAFF. The CDR3 coding sequence is TGTGCCAGCAGAACACCGGGGGGGACAGGGACTGAAGCTTTCTTT.

The chain joins TRBV15 to TRBJ1-1; 8 positions agree with TRBD1. The CDR3 has 16 residues. Germline assignment: CDR1 LNHNV and CDR2 YYDKDF (reference sequence). V was clipped by 0 bases and J by 3 bases; unmatched bases: 6. CDR3 residues: CATSRDGDRRYTEAFF. Written as DNA, the CDR3 is TGTGCCACCAGCAGAGATGGGGACAGGCGATACACTGAAGCTTTCTTT. Full variable domain (outside the CDR3, taken from reference TRBV15 and TRBJ1-1): DAMVIQNPRYQVTQFGKPVTLSCSQTLNHNVMYWYQQKSSQAPKLLFHYYDKDFNNEADTPDNFQSRRPNTSFCFLDIRSPGLGDTAMYLCATSRDGDRRYTEAFFGQGTRLTVV.

This chain uses TRBV3-1 with TRBJ1-2; weak D call: TRBD1 (5 bases). CDR3 length: 17 amino acids. The germline V gene encodes CDR1 LGHDT and CDR2 YNNKEL (reference sequence). V was pared by 6 bases and J by 1 base, with 21 bases between. The CDR3 DNA follows: TGTGCCAGCAGACACAAGGGGAGGGCAGACCATAACTATGGCTACACCTTC. Translating gives CASRHKGRADHNYGYTF.